Each of the 26 T cell receptor beta chains below was sequenced from the same sample in a study of CD8 T cells in ankylosing spondylitis. TCRdb re-derived calls from the 5' RACE reads in MiXCR, one entry per CDR3 protein. The sample shows 250,000 or so distinct CDR3 sequences, over 15% of them seen only once. Specimen: blood, either unsorted or a sorted T cell fraction (not recorded which). The receptor set was obtained from a male donor with ankylosing spondylitis or in good health (not recorded which).

This clonotype was seen a few times. Since a much larger clone is just one base distant, this may be a read error. The gene calls are TRBV27 and TRBJ2-7; TRBD1 matches 9 bases. This CDR3 spans 14 amino acids. Trimming at V came to 2 bases and at J to 3 bases, leaving 2 bases not matched to a gene. CDR1 is MNHEY, CDR2 SMNVEV, per germline (reference sequence). CDR3 amino acids: CASSLQGQGYEQYF. The CDR3 DNA reads as TGTGCCAGCAGTTTACAGGGACAGGGCTACGAGCAGTACTTC.

The chain carries TRBV10-2 and TRBJ2-1, with a possible D match to TRBD2 (6 bases). This CDR3 contains 14 residues. The germline CDR1 and CDR2 sequences are WSHSY and SAAADI. Trimming removed 11 bases at V and 4 bases at J, with 18 bases between. The CDR3 DNA is TGCGCCGCCCTTCCGGGACTCGAGTACAATGAGCAGTTCTTC. Its protein product is CAALPGLEYNEQFF.

This clonotype occurred a few times. The chain recombines TRBV6-5 with TRBJ2-1; 8 bases align to TRBD2. Germline CDR1 is MNHEY and CDR2 is SVGAGI. J lost 6 bases, V lost 2 bases, and 12 bases had no gene match. CDR3 length equals 17 residues. The chain's CDR3 is CASSYPRGGQASNEQFF. The CDR3, as DNA: TGTGCCAGCAGTTACCCTCGGGGGGGACAAGCTTCCAATGAGCAGTTCTTC.

A few counts support this clonotype. The chain carries TRBV28 and TRBJ2-2, with 9 bases fitting TRBD1. The CDR3 spans 17 residues. The J segment lost 6 bases and the V segment lost 6 bases, leaving 14 bases of the junction unmatched. Germline CDR1 is MDHEN and CDR2 is SYDVKM. DNA for the CDR3: TGTGCCAGCAGCCAGGGACAGGGCGGATATATGGCCGGGGAGCTGTTTTTT. It is translated as CASSQGQGGYMAGELFF.

The CDR3 coding sequence is TGTGCCAGCCCAGCTAGCGCGAACACCGGGGAGCTGTTTTTT. Encoded protein: CASPASANTGELFF. The J gene is TRBJ2-2, the V gene TRBV12-3 or TRBV12-4, with a tentative D call TRBD2 (6 bases). The V end was cut by 8 bases, the J end by 0 bases, with 10 bases between. The CDR3 is 14 residues long.

This sequence joins TRBV7-3 and TRBJ2-7; perhaps TRBD1 as D (5 bases). CDR3 length equals 14 residues. CDR1 and CDR2 (germline): SGHTA, FQGTGA. With 1 base removed from V and 2 bases from J, the gap between germline ends came to 9 bases. The CDR3 spells CASSLIQDTYEQYF. The CDR3 nucleotides read TGTGCCAGCAGCTTAATACAGGATACCTACGAGCAGTACTTC.

The genes are TRBV12-3 or TRBV12-4 and TRBJ2-3; no clear D gene. Deletions cut 7 bases from V and 2 bases from J, with 7 bases between. The CDR3 spans 12 residues. For the CDR3, the DNA is TGTGCCAGCACCCAGTACACAGATACGCAGTATTTT. This translates into CASTQYTDTQYF.

This chain connects TRBV11-2 to TRBJ2-3; 8 nucleotides line up with TRBD2. Germline trimming cut 4 bases from V and 6 bases from J; bases unmatched to any gene: 12. This CDR3 spans 16 amino acids. Germline CDR1 reads SGHAT; CDR2 reads FQNNGV. As DNA, the CDR3 is TGTGCCAGCAGCTCGATACCGGGACTAGGTCCTGATACGCAGTATTTT. The encoded protein is CASSSIPGLGPDTQYF.

This chain links TRBV4-1 with TRBJ2-4; D ambiguous. V lost 0 bases and J 7 bases, leaving 13 bases between the germline ends. The germline gives CDR1 MGHRA, CDR2 YSYEKL. The length of the CDR3 is 15 residues. In nucleotides, the CDR3 is TGCGCCAGCAGCCAAGATCCGACCCCTGGGAACATTCAGTACTTC. This codes for CASSQDPTPGNIQYF.

The rearrangement links TRBV7-9 to TRBJ1-1; D call uncertain. Looked up from germline, CDR1 is SEHNR and CDR2 is FQNEAQ (reference sequence). The CDR3 runs to 14 residues. Deletions cut 2 bases from V and 4 bases from J, with 11 bases between. CDR3 sequence: CASSLKGRPTEAFF. CDR3 coding DNA: TGTGCCAGCAGCTTAAAGGGCCGTCCCACTGAAGCTTTCTTT.

This clonotype has just a few counts. This rearrangement joins TRBV6-2 or TRBV6-3 to TRBJ2-5, with 10 bases that match TRBD1. Germline CDR1 is MNHEY and CDR2 is SVGEGT. This CDR3 spans 16 amino acids. V lost 5 bases to trimming and J lost 5 bases; unmatched junction nucleotides: 11. CDR3 DNA sequence: TGTGCCAGCAGTACTTCCCGACAGGGGGCGTGGGAGACCCAGTACTTC. Its translation is CASSTSRQGAWETQYF.

Regarding this clonotype: One end of the junction fails to match germline, which may point to a read error. This rearrangement joins TRBV19 to TRBJ2-5; no reliable D call. The CDR3 runs to 14 residues. Germline-derived CDR1 and CDR2 are LNHDA and SQIVND (reference sequence). The CDR3 DNA is TGTGCCAGTAGTATAGTAGGGTACCAAGAGGCCCAGTACTTC. Amino acid sequence: CASSIVGYQEAQYF.

J is TRBJ2-7 and V is TRBV6-1; 7 positions match TRBD1. Germline V gene lookup returns CDR1 MNHNS and CDR2 SASEGT. J gave up 0 bases and V 5 bases, and 7 bases lay outside the gene matches. The CDR3 loop spans 15 amino acids. The CDR3 sequence: CASSTRDSSSYEQYF. CDR3 nucleotide sequence: TGTGCCAGCAGTACCCGGGACAGCAGCTCCTACGAGCAGTACTTC.

This chain connects TRBV3-1 to TRBJ2-5, with 12 bases matching TRBD2. The CDR3 is 17 residues long. The V segment lost 0 bases and the J segment 5 bases; nucleotides outside the gene matches: 7. CDR1 LGHDT and CDR2 YNNKEL come from the germline V gene (reference sequence). CDR3 in amino acids: CASSQDGTSGRLETQYF. In nucleotides, the CDR3 is TGTGCCAGCAGCCAAGATGGTACTAGCGGGAGGTTGGAGACCCAGTACTTC.

Ten or more counts support this clonotype. The chain links TRBV12-3 or TRBV12-4 to TRBJ2-1, with D perhaps TRBD2 (6 bases). Trimming pared 10 bases from V and 10 bases from J, leaving 26 bases between. This CDR3 contains 15 residues. CDR3 in DNA: TGTGCCACCAGCCAGGGCTGGAGGGCCCCGGGGGAGCAGTTCTTC. Protein: CATSQGWRAPGEQFF.

This clonotype appeared many times. The chain carries TRBV7-6 and TRBJ2-1; 9 bases agree with TRBD2. CDR3 size: 15 residues. Germline V gene sequence: CDR1 SGHVS, CDR2 FNYEAQ. V lost 3 bases to trimming and J lost 10 bases; unmatched junction nucleotides: 10. This chain's CDR3 is CASSLREGRSYEQFF. The DNA of the CDR3 is TGTGCCAGCAGCTTGCGGGAGGGTCGATCATACGAGCAGTTCTTC.

The table lists this clonotype with a count of one. The rearrangement links TRBV7-6 to TRBJ2-2, with 11 positions matching TRBD2. In germline, CDR1 is SGHVS, CDR2 FNYEAQ. The CDR3 is made up of 15 amino acids. Trimming took 4 bases from V and 5 from J; bases not matched to a gene: 3. DNA for the CDR3: TGTGCCAGCAGCTCACTAGCGGGAGAAACCGGGGAGCTGTTTTTT. It specifies CASSSLAGETGELFF.

The chain is built from TRBV29-1 and TRBJ2-3; D is undetermined. Trimming took 4 bases from V and 3 from J, leaving 23 bases between them. This CDR3 has 17 residues. The germline V gene has CDR1 SQVTM and CDR2 ANQGSEA. The CDR3 reads CSVVFIGDRVRTDTQYF. In DNA form, the CDR3 reads TGCAGCGTTGTGTTCATAGGAGATCGGGTACGGACAGATACGCAGTATTTT.

This clonotype was seen many times. This chain connects TRBV6-2 or TRBV6-3 to TRBJ1-1; D is uncertain. CDR3 length: 12 amino acids. Germline CDR1 MNHEY, CDR2 SVGEGT. Trimming left V 2 bases short and J 5 bases short, with 6 bases between. CDR3: CASSYGGTEAFF. As DNA, the CDR3 is TGTGCCAGCAGTTACGGTGGGACTGAAGCTTTCTTT.

This clonotype was recorded at least ten times. The rearrangement joins TRBV10-2 to TRBJ1-1, with D unresolved. Germline CDR1 WSHSY, CDR2 SAAADI. This CDR3 region has 12 residues. Trimming stripped 2 bases from V and 1 base from J, with 2 bases between. The CDR3 reads CASSEPNTEAFF. The DNA for the CDR3 is TGCGCCAGCAGTGAGCCGAACACTGAAGCTTTCTTT.

This sequence joins TRBV13 and TRBJ1-3; 8 bases are a match to TRBD1. V lost 8 bases and J lost 0; bases outside the gene matches: 3. The CDR3 is 14 residues long. Germline assignment: CDR1 PRHDT and CDR2 FYEKMQ (reference sequence). The CDR3 region is CASRTGLSGNTIYF. DNA of the CDR3: TGTGCCAGCCGGACAGGGCTCTCTGGAAACACCATATATTTT.

This rearrangement joins TRBV20-1 to TRBJ2-1; TRBD2 matches 9 bases. Germline trimming cut 1 base from V and 8 bases from J; bases unmatched to any gene: 15. The CDR3 extends over 17 amino acids. In germline, CDR1 is DFQATT, CDR2 SNEGSKA (reference sequence). CDR3 bases: TGCAGTGCTAGAGCTCTCAAGACCGCGGGAGGGCCCCATGAGCAGTTCTTC. This gives the protein CSARALKTAGGPHEQFF.

This clonotype was counted a few times. The chain employs TRBV4-1 and TRBJ2-1; a possible D gene is TRBD2 (5 bases). From germline, CDR1 is MGHRA and CDR2 YSYEKL. Trimming stripped 0 bases from V and 6 bases from J, with 15 bases between. The CDR3 has 16 residues. CDR3 bases: TGCGCCAGCAGCCAAGATCGGAGAGAGGGTTCCAATGAGCAGTTCTTC. It yields the protein CASSQDRREGSNEQFF.

This clonotype was recorded a few times. The CDR3 DNA reads TGCAGCGCAATAAAACGGACAGGAGATGGCTACACCTTC. It translates to CSAIKRTGDGYTF. The rearrangement joins TRBV29-1 to TRBJ1-2; 7 bases are shared with TRBD1. From germline, CDR1 is SQVTM and CDR2 ANQGSEA. J lost 6 bases, V lost 7 bases, and 11 bases had no gene match. CDR3 length: 13 amino acids.

This chain connects TRBV29-1 to TRBJ2-1; D is uncertain. The CDR3 runs 12 residues. V lost 1 base to trimming and J lost 0 bases, with 1 base between them. Germline V gene data show CDR1 as SQVTM and CDR2 as ANQGSEA. The CDR3 is CSVEGSYNEQFF. In nucleotides, the CDR3 is TGCAGCGTTGAAGGCTCCTACAATGAGCAGTTCTTC.

This clonotype has at least ten counts. CDR3 nucleotide sequence: TGCGCCAGTAGAGGACTGAACACTGAAGCTTTCTTT. Encoded protein: CASRGLNTEAFF. The chain employs TRBV4-1 and TRBJ1-1, with no clear D. The germline CDR1 and CDR2 sequences are MGHRA and YSYEKL. V was trimmed by 9 bases and J by 0 bases, leaving 8 bases between them. The length of the CDR3 is 12 residues.